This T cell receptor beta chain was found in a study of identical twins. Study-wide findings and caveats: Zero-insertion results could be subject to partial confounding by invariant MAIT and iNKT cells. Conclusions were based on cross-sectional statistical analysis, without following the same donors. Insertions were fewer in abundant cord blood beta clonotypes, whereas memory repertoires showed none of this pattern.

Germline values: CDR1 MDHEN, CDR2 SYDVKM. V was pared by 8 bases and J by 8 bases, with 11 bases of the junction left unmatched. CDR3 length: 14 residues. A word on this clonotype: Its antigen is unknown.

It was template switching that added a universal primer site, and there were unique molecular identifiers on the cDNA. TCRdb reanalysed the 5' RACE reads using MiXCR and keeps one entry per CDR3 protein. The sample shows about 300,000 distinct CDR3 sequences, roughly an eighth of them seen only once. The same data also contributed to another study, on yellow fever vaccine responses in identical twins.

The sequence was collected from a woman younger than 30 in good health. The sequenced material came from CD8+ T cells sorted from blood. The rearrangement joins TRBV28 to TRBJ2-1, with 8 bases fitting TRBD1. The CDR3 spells CASALAGRGHEQFF. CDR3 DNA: TGTGCCAGCGCTTTAGCCGGCAGGGGGCATGAGCAGTTCTTC.